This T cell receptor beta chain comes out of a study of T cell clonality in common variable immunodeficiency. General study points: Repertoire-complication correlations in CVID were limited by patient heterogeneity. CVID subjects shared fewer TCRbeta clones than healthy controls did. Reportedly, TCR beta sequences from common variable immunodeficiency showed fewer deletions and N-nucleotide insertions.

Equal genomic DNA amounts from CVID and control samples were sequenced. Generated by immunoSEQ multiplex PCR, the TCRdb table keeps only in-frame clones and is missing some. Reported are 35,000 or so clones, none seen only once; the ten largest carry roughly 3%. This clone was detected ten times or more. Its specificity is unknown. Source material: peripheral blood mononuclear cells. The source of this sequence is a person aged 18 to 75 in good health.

CDR3 sequence reads: CASSLGLARDNEQFF. The sequenced part of the CDR3 DNA is TGCGCCAGCAGCTTAGGCCTAGCGAGAGATAATGAG. V is TRBV5-1 and J is TRBJ2-1; tentatively, D is TRBD2 (6 bases). The read ends 3 residues before the CDR3 terminus; that terminus is restored from the germline J gene. CDR1 SGHRS and CDR2 YFSETQ come from the germline V gene. V lost 2 bases to trimming and J lost 7 bases, with 16 bases between them. The CDR3 extends over 15 amino acids.